This T cell receptor beta chain was captured in a study of blood T cell repertoires in COVID-19. Authors' data handling: Amplification of reference gene primers provided the estimated nucleated cell counts. The method was immunoSEQ multiplex PCR; TCRdb's version includes in-frame clones alone and lacks a portion of them. The V and J calls and clone size are taken from that table; D and trimming were inferred from the DNA. Among about 60,000 clones listed, around 80% were seen once. Germline V gene sequence: CDR1 SGHRS, CDR2 YFSETQ. CDR3 length equals 17 residues. Trimming at V came to 3 bases and at J to 6 bases, leaving 16 bases not matched to a gene.

This TCR was recovered from a man in his fifties or sixties with acute or convalescent COVID-19. The rearrangement joins TRBV5-1 to TRBJ2-7; 9 positions match TRBD1. The sample was peripheral blood. The CDR3 sequence is CASSSKSGGTGPAEQYF. The CDR3 DNA follows: TGCGCCAGCAGCTCCAAAAGTGGGGGGACAGGGCCTGCCGAGCAGTACTTC.